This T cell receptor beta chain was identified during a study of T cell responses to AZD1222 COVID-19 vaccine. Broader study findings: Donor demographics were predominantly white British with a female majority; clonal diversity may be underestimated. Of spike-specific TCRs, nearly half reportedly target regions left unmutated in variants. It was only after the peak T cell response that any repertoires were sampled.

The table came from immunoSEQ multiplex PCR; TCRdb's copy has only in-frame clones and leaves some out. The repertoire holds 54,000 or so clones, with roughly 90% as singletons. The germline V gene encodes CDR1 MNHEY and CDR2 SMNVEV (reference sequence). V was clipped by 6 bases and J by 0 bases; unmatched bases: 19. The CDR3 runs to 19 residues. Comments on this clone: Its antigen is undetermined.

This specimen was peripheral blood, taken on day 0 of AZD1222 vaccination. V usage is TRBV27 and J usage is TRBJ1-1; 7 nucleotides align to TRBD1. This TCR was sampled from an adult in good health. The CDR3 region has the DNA TGTGCCAGCAGCCCCTTGGGAGGGGGCCCTAACTTCATGAACACTGAAGCTTTCTTT. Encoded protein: CASSPLGGGPNFMNTEAFF.